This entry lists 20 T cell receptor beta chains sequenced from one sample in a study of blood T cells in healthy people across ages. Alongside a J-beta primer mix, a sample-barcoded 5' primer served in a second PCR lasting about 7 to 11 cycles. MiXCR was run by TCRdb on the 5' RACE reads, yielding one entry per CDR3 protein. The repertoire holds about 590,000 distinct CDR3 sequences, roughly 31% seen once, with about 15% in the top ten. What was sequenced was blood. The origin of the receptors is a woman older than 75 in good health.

The CDR3 reads CASSGASGLRGYEQYF. CDR3 DNA: TGCGCCAGCAGCGGGGCCTCCGGGCTACGGGGGTACGAGCAGTACTTC. J is TRBJ2-4 and V is TRBV5-1; TRBD2 is a possible D gene (6 bases). TRBJ2-7 explains the end of the DNA better; the J call may be wrong. Per the germline V gene, CDR1 is SGHRS and CDR2 is YFSETQ. This CDR3 is built from 16 residues.

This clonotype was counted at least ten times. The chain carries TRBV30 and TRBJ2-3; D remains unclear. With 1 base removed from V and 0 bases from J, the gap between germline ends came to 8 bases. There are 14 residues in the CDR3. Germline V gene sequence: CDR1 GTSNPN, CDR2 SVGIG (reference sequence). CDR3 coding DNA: TGTGCCTGGAGTGGGGTCGGGAGCACAGATACGCAGTATTTT. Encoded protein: CAWSGVGSTDTQYF.

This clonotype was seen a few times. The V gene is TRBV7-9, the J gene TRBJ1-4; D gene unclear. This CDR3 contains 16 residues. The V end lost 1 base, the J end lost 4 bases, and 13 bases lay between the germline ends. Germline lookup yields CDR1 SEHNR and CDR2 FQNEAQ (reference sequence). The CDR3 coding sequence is TGTGCCAGCAGCTTAGGGGCTTTACAAGATAATGAAAAACTGTTTTTT. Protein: CASSLGALQDNEKLFF.

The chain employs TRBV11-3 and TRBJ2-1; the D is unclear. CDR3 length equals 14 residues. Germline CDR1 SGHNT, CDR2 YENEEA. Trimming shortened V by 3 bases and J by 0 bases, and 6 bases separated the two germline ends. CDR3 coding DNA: TGTGCCAGCAGCTTTTCGGCCTCCTACAATGAGCAGTTCTTC. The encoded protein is CASSFSASYNEQFF.

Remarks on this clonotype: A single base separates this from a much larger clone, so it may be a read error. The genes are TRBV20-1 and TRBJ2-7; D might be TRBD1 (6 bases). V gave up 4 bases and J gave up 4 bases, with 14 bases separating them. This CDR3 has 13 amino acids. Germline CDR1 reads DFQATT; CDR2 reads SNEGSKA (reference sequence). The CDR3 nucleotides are TGCAGTGCTAAACAGGGATTGGGGTACGAGCAGTACTTC. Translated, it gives CSAKQGLGYEQYF.

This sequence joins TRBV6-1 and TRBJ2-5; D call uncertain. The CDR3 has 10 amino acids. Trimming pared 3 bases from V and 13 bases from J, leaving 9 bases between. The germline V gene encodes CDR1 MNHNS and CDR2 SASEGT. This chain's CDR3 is CASSDLSWYF. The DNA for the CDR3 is TGTGCCAGCAGTGACCTCAGTTGGTACTTC.

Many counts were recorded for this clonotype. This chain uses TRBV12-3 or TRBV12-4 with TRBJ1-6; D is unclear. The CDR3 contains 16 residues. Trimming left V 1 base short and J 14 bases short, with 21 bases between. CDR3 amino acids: CASSLGSAALGGALHF. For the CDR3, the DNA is TGTGCCAGCAGTTTAGGGTCGGCAGCGCTGGGCGGGGCCCTCCACTTT.

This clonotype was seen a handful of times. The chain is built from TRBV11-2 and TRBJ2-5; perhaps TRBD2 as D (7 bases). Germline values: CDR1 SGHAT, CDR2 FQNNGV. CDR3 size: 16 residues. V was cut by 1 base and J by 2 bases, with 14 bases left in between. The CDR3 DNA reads TGTGCCAGCAGCTTAGGAGGGAGGGGGGGTCAAGAGACCCAGTACTTC. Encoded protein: CASSLGGRGGQETQYF.

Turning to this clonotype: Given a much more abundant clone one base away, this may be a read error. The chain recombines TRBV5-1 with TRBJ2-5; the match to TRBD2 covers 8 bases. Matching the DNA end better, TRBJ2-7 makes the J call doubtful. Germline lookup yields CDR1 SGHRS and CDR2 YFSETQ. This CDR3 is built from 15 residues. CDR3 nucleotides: TGCGCCAGCAGCTTGGAAATAGCGGGGTCCTACGAGCAGTACTTC. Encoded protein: CASSLEIAGSYEQYF.

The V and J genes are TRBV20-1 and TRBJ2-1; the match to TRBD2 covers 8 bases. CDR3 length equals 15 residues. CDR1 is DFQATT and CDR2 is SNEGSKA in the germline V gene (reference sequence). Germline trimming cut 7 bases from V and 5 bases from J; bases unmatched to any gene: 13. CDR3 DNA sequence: TGCAGTGAAACCGTAGCGGGGCGCGCCCACAATGAGCAGTTCTTC. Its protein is CSETVAGRAHNEQFF.

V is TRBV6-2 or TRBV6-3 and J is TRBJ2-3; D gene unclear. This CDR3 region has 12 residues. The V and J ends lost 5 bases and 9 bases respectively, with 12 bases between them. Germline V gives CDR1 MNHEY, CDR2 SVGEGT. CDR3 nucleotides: TGTGCCAGCAGTCCCGGCAGTAGGACGCAGTATTTT. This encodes CASSPGSRTQYF.

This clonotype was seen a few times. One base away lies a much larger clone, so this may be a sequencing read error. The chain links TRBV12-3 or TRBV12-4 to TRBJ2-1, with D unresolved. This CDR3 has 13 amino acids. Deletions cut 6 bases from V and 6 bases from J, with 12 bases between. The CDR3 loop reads CASRLLSGNEQFF. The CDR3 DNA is TGTGCCAGCAGGTTATTGTCGGGCAATGAGCAGTTCTTC.

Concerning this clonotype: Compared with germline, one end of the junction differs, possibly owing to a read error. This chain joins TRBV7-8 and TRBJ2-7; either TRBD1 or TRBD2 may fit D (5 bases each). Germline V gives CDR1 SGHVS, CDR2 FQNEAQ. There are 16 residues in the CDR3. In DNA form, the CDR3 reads TGTGCCTGCAGCCAAGGGGCGGCGGCAGGGACGTGCGAGCAGTACTTC. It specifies CACSQGAAAGTCEQYF.

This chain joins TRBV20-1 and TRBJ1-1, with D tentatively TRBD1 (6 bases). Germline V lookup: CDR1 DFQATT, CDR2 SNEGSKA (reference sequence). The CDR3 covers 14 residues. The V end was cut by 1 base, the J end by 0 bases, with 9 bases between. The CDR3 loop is CSARANRVNTEAFF. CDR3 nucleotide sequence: TGCAGTGCTAGAGCGAACAGGGTGAACACTGAAGCTTTCTTT.

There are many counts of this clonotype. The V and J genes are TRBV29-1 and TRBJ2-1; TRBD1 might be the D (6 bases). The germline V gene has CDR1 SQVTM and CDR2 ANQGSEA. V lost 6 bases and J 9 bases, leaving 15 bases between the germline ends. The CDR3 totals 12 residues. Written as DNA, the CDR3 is TGCAGCGTAAGACAGGCTCGAGGTGAGCAGTTCTTC. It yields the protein CSVRQARGEQFF.

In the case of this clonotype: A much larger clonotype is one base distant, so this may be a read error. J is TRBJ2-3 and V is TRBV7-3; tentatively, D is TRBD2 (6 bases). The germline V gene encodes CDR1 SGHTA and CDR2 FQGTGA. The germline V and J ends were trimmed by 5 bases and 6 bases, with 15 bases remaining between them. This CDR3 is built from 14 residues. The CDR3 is CASSPSGGRDTQYF. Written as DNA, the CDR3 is TGTGCCAGCAGCCCATCCGGGGGAAGGGATACGCAGTATTTT.

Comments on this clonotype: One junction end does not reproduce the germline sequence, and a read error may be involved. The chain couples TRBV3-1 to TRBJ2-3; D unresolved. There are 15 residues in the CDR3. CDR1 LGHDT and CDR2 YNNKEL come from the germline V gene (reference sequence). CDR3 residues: CASSQDLALTDTQYF. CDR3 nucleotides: TGTGCCAGCAGTCAAGATCTGGCACTCACAGATACGCAGTATTTT.

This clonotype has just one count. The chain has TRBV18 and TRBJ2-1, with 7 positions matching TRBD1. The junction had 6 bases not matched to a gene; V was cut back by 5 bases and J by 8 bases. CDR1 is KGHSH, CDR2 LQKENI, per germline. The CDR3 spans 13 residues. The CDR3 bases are TGTGCCAGCTCAACAGGGACAGCAGATGAGCAGTTCTTC. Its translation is CASSTGTADEQFF.

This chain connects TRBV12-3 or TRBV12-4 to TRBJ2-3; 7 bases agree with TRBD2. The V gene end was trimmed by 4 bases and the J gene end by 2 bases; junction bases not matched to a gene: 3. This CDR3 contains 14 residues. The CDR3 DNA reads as TGTGCCAGCAGTTGGGGGGGTGACACAGATACGCAGTATTTT. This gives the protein CASSWGGDTDTQYF.

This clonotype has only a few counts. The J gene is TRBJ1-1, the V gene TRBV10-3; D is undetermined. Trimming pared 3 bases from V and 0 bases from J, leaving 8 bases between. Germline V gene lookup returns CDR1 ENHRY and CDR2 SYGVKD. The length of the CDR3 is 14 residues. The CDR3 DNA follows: TGTGCCATCAGTGATAAGCAGATGAACACTGAAGCTTTCTTT. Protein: CAISDKQMNTEAFF.